This T cell receptor beta chain was captured by sequencing in a study of blood T cells in healthy people across ages. Study outcomes and limitations: Getting older went along with TCR beta diversity per million T cells dropping roughly linearly. There were more naive CD4+ cells and higher diversity in long-lived donors than in aged donors. The donors' CMV status was not determined, possibly confounding changes in expanded clonotypes.

A sample-barcoded 5' primer and a J-beta primer mix were used in a second PCR of about 7 to 12 cycles. The study obtained at least 3 million CDR3-containing paired-end reads from every sample. TCRdb reprocessed the 5' RACE reads via MiXCR and lists one record per CDR3 protein. The sample comprises about 780,000 distinct CDR3 sequences, 46% of which are singletons, and roughly 20% rests with the top ten. The junction had 4 bases not matched to a gene; V was cut back by 1 base and J by 1 base. Germline CDR1 is DFQATT and CDR2 is SNEGSKA (reference sequence). This CDR3 region has 15 residues. A note on this clonotype: Its antigen is as yet unknown.

Sequenced: blood. The rearrangement links TRBV20-1 to TRBJ1-1, with 9 bases matching TRBD1. The receptor's source is an elderly man in good health. The CDR3 region is CSARGDRVRNTEAFF. The DNA for the CDR3 is TGCAGTGCTAGAGGGGACAGGGTGAGGAACACTGAAGCTTTCTTT.